This TCR beta chain was identified in a study of OX40 agonist ivuxolimab in advanced cancers. Study outcomes and limitations: Clonal expansion among partial responders at 0.1-3.0 mg/kg ranked near the lowest.

The method was immunoSEQ multiplex PCR; TCRdb's version includes in-frame clones alone and lacks a portion of them. The sample contains about 50,000 clones, roughly 90% of which appear only once. In the case of this clone: The antigen is unknown.

The CDR3 has 14 residues. In germline, CDR1 is ENHRY, CDR2 SYGVKD. V gave up 1 base and J gave up 4 bases, with 8 bases separating them. Patients were ruled out by autoimmune disease history or systemic immunosuppression. The starting material was CD4+ or CD8+ T cells sorted from blood, obtained in a trial of the OX40 agonist ivuxolimab. This sequence joins TRBV10-3 and TRBJ1-3; tentative D call: TRBD1 (5 bases). The origin of this receptor is an adult with an advanced solid tumor such as melanoma, head and neck, liver or kidney cancer. Written as DNA, the CDR3 is TGTGCCATCAGTGAGTTTGGGGCAGGAAACACCATATATTTT. Amino acid sequence: CAISEFGAGNTIYF.